A selection of T cell receptor beta chains follows, all from one sample in a study of shared clonotypes between healthy human individuals. Sequencing was performed with immunoSEQ multiplex PCR; in TCRdb, only in-frame clones are kept and a portion is missing. The table shows about 2.4 million clones, with approximately 93% occurring only once. Sequencing was performed on naive CD4+ T cells from PBMCs. The receptors here all came from a man in his late teens or twenties in good health. Some clones in this sample may be carry-over from other donors' samples. The CDR3 runs from the conserved cysteine through the conserved F or W.

>12|TRBV7-9|TRBJ1-2
CASRGQGDEYTF
>16|TRBV10-3|TRBJ2-1
CAIRNQTSGSYHEQFF
>18|TRBV5-4|TRBJ2-1
CASSLAGGLQGPLDEQFF
>16|TRBV7-9|TRBJ2-5
CASSLWTGGTGETQYF
>16|TRBV28|TRBJ2-4
CASRGDLGGPKNIQYF
>11|TRBV11-2|TRBJ2-5
CASSFRETQYF
>13|TRBV14|TRBJ2-7
CASSQDTRYEQYF
>17|TRBV28|TRBJ1-1
CASSRPRGSGARGEAFF
>16|TRBV6-5|TRBJ2-3
CASSYSRAGGGNTQYF
>13|TRBV5-6|TRBJ1-1
CASSLTGATEAFF
>12|TRBV10-1|TRBJ2-7
CASSEGQGPQYF
>16|TRBV15|TRBJ1-2
CATSYSPRDSSYGYTF
>16|TRBV11-2|TRBJ1-1
CASSASSGGSGTEAFF
>15|TRBV10-3|TRBJ1-1
CAISDKGGANTEAFF
>16|TRBV7-3|TRBJ1-2
CASSLSGTGLPMSYTF
>15|TRBV4-1|TRBJ1-1
CASSHVGSRDTEAFF
>15|TRBV7-2|TRBJ2-3
CASSLNAIGVGTQYF
>14|TRBV6-1|TRBJ2-2
CASSEYRGTGELFF
>17|TRBV7-9|TRBJ2-5
CASSLRTSGSVRETQYF
>14|TRBV9|TRBJ1-1
CASTPGGLNTEAFF
>15|TRBV4-3|TRBJ2-4
CASSPLTGGTYIQYF
>13|TRBV2|TRBJ2-5
CASSVTAVETQYF
>13|TRBV13|TRBJ2-5
CASSSGTEETQYF
>12|TRBV29-1|TRBJ2-1
CSVQADYNEQFF
>13|TRBV5-1|TRBJ2-5
CASSLEAGETQYF
>15|TRBV28|TRBJ1-2
CASSLPQGARGGYTF
>15|TRBV7-2|TRBJ2-1
CASRYDRDYFNEQFF
>13|TRBV2|TRBJ2-5
CASNLGAGETQYF
>12|TRBV19|TRBJ2-5
CASSIRGETQYF
>12|TRBV7-2|TRBJ1-2
CASSLLGDGYTF
>15|TRBV5-1|TRBJ1-4
CASSFATGSNEKLFF
>16|TRBV7-3|TRBJ2-5
CASSLRPLERQETQYF
>13|TRBV7-3|TRBJ2-7
CASSSSSYYEQYF
>14|TRBV2|TRBJ2-1
CASILTSGRGEQFF
>13|TRBV11-2|TRBJ2-1
CASVSGSYNEQFF
>14|TRBV28|TRBJ2-7
CASTLGRFEIEQYF
>15|TRBV6-1|TRBJ1-6
CASSERGRGNSPLHF
>15|TRBV6-5|TRBJ1-5
CASSKVSGSNQPQHF
>16|TRBV28|TRBJ1-5
CASSLPDGTGNQPQHF
>15|TRBV7-2|TRBJ2-1
CASSLLTGNWYEQFF
>15|TRBV11-3|TRBJ2-1
CASSLVWAPYNEQFF
>14|TRBV5-1|TRBJ2-4
CASSQDTEEGIQYF
>14|TRBV5-1|TRBJ1-4
CASSSRTSNEKLFF
>13|TRBV9|TRBJ1-3
CASSVGLGNTIYF
>17|TRBV21-1|TRBJ1-5
CASSKDATGLTNQPQHF
>13|TRBV7-9|TRBJ1-2
CASSLDNNYGYTF
>16|TRBV4-3|TRBJ2-1
CASSQDTSGRYNEQFF
>16|TRBV28|TRBJ2-5
CASSPTGTGGIETQYF
>16|TRBV10-1|TRBJ2-3
CASSGGGQVNSFTQYF
>15|TRBV4-1|TRBJ2-3
CASSPVGVRTDTQYF
>15|TRBV6-6|TRBJ2-1
CASSYSPSGYNEQFF
>15|TRBV19|TRBJ1-3
CATQTRPFSGNTIYF
>19|TRBV12-5|TRBJ2-1
CASGLVRSSGRAGYNEQFF
>12|TRBV5-1|TRBJ2-7
CASSLGTLEQYF
>14|TRBV7-9|TRBJ2-1
CASSPIGTRGKQFF